One sample yielded the 18 T cell receptor beta chains listed below, sequenced in a study of spatial heterogeneity in lung cancer (dated by TCRdb to the late 2010s). Libraries came from 5' RACE. The data were produced on a NextSeq 500. TCRdb's own reprocessing of the public reads used fastp at Q25 and MiXCR and kept productive beta chains. Rows with a matching CDR3 protein are joined into one entry that keeps the most common DNA and genes. Within this sample are about 2,800 distinct CDR3 sequences, with roughly 30% of them counted one time only. The top ten constitute around 73% of the sample. The sample's time point label, in plain terms: sample taken at primary tumor resection. TCR sequencing used whole RNA extracted from tumor and nontumor lung tissue, or from cryopreserved PBMC samples, without cell sorting. The source material was PBMCs, sampled at surgery. The receptors come from a male donor with early-stage non-small cell lung cancer.

This clonotype appeared many times. The gene calls are TRBV6-5 and TRBJ1-2; the D gene is possibly TRBD1 (5 bases). The CDR3 has 17 amino acids. Between the trimmed V and J ends, which lost 0 bases and 2 bases, there was a span of 16 bases. The germline gives CDR1 MNHEY, CDR2 SVGAGI. CDR3 in amino acids: CASSYSTVWGPNYGYTF. The CDR3 coding sequence is TGTGCCAGCAGTTACTCGACGGTATGGGGCCCCAACTATGGCTACACCTTC.

This chain connects TRBV28 to TRBJ2-1, with 7 bases identical to TRBD2. Per the germline V gene, CDR1 is MDHEN and CDR2 is SYDVKM. The V segment lost 3 bases and the J segment 7 bases; nucleotides outside the gene matches: 0. The CDR3 sequence is 12 residues long. The CDR3 coding sequence is TGTGCCAGCAGTTTGGGGGGGAATGAGCAGTTCTTC. It specifies CASSLGGNEQFF.

This clonotype was counted only a few times. The chain is built from TRBV18 and TRBJ2-3; a possible D gene is TRBD1 (6 bases). V was shortened by 2 bases and J by 5 bases, with 14 bases between the two germline ends. The CDR3 is 15 residues long. Germline V gene lookup returns CDR1 KGHSH and CDR2 LQKENI. CDR3 loop: CASSPGGIAGDTQYF. In DNA form, the CDR3 reads TGTGCCAGCTCACCAGGGGGCATTGCGGGAGATACGCAGTATTTT. The entire variable domain, with the rest obtained from reference TRBV18 and TRBJ2-3, is as follows: NAGVMQNPRHLVRRRGQEARLRCSPMKGHSHVYWYRQLPEEGLKFMVYLQKENIIDESGMPKERFSAEFPKEGPSILRIQQVVRGDSAAYFCASSPGGIAGDTQYFGPGTRLTVL.

This clonotype came up a few times. This chain links TRBV7-7 with TRBJ2-7, with TRBD1 as a possible D gene (6 bases). Per the germline V gene, CDR1 is SSHAT and CDR2 is FNYEAQ (reference sequence). This CDR3 is 12 amino acids long. The CDR3 DNA is TGTGCTAAAACAGGGTTGCCCTACGAGCAGTACTTC. Encoded protein: CAKTGLPYEQYF. The full variable domain, in which reference TRBV7-7 and TRBJ2-7 provide the parts outside the CDR3, is GAGVSQSPRYKVTKRGQDVTLRCDPISSHATLYWYQQALGQGPEFLTYFNYEAQPDKSGLPSDRFSAERPEGSISTLTIQRTEQRDSAMYRCAKTGLPYEQYFGPGTRLTVT.

The chain recombines TRBV14 with TRBJ2-5; no clear D. This CDR3 has 13 residues. Germline CDR1 is SGHDN and CDR2 is FVKESK. Trimming left V 0 bases short and J 5 bases short, with 7 bases between. DNA of the CDR3: TGTGCCAGCAGCCAAGAGCCCGTGGAGACCCAGTACTTC. It codes for CASSQEPVETQYF.

V usage is TRBV19 and J usage is TRBJ1-5, with 7 bases that match TRBD1. In germline, CDR1 is LNHDA, CDR2 SQIVND (reference sequence). V lost 0 bases and J lost 4; bases outside the gene matches: 3. The CDR3 loop spans 15 amino acids. The CDR3 coding sequence is TGTGCCAGTAGTATAGAAGACAGGGCTAATCAGCCCCAGCATTTT. This sequence encodes CASSIEDRANQPQHF.

This clonotype was seen a handful of times. The chain carries TRBV29-1 and TRBJ2-7; 8 bases are shared with TRBD1. With 5 bases clipped from V and 1 base from J, the junction kept 10 bases outside the gene matches. CDR3 length: 15 residues. Germline V CDR1 and CDR2: SQVTM, ANQGSEA. This CDR3 reads CSVTSRDRRSYEQYF. The DNA for the CDR3 is TGCAGCGTTACCAGCCGGGACAGGAGATCCTACGAGCAGTACTTC.

This clonotype rates as medium-sized (0.01 to 0.1%). This rearrangement joins TRBV20-1 to TRBJ2-7; 9 nucleotides match TRBD1. This CDR3 region has 15 residues. Looked up from germline, CDR1 is DFQATT and CDR2 is SNEGSKA (reference sequence). V lost 6 bases and J lost 0; bases outside the gene matches: 9. CDR3 in amino acids: CSADRPGQGSYEQYF. The CDR3 DNA follows: TGCAGTGCGGATCGCCCGGGACAGGGCTCCTACGAGCAGTACTTC.

This clonotype was seen repeatedly, ten times or more. The chain couples TRBV27 to TRBJ1-2, with D unclear. Germline CDR1 is MNHEY and CDR2 is SMNVEV (reference sequence). The CDR3 has 14 residues. The V end lost 3 bases, the J end lost 3 bases, and 11 bases lay between the germline ends. CDR3 loop: CASSFSAGYYGYTF. In nucleotides, the CDR3 is TGTGCCAGCAGTTTTTCGGCGGGGTACTATGGCTACACCTTC.

By sample fraction, this clonotype is medium-sized. The gene calls are TRBV5-1 and TRBJ2-6; tentative D call: TRBD2 (6 bases). The length of the CDR3 is 16 residues. V was cut by 0 bases and J by 0 bases, with 7 bases left in between. The germline V gene has CDR1 SGHRS and CDR2 YFSETQ. Written as DNA, the CDR3 is TGCGCCAGCAGCTTGGGCGGGGCCTCTGGGGCCAACGTCCTGACTTTC. Translating it yields CASSLGGASGANVLTF. Filled out from reference TRBV5-1 and TRBJ2-6, the complete variable domain reads KAGVTQTPRYLIKTRGQQVTLSCSPISGHRSVSWYQQTPGQGLQFLFEYFSETQRNKGNFPGRFSGRQFSNSRSEMNVSTLELGDSALYLCASSLGGASGANVLTFGAGSRLTVL.

The J gene is TRBJ1-1, the V gene TRBV21-1. TRBV21-1 has pseudogene status. This CDR3 has 11 amino acids. The CDR3 bases are TGTGCCAGCAGCTGGGCAACTGAAGCTTTCTTT. This translates into CASSWATEAFF.

V is TRBV7-8 and J is TRBJ1-6; maybe TRBD1 (6 bases). CDR1 and CDR2 (germline): SGHVS, FQNEAQ. V was cut by 6 bases and J by 6 bases, with 18 bases left in between. This CDR3 has 16 residues. The CDR3 coding sequence is TGTGCCAGCAGACGAACCTCCGGGACAAGTAATTCACCCCTCCACTTT. Translating it yields CASRRTSGTSNSPLHF.

This clonotype showed up many times. V and J are TRBV27 and TRBJ2-3; tentatively, D is TRBD1 or TRBD2 (6 bases each). The CDR3 is 17 residues long. CDR1 is MNHEY and CDR2 is SMNVEV in the germline V gene (reference sequence). The V end lost 4 bases, the J end lost 5 bases, and 22 bases lay between the germline ends. CDR3 sequence: CASSSRIRGQVGDTQYF. CDR3 nucleotides: TGTGCCAGCAGTTCTCGTATTCGGGGGCAAGTTGGAGATACGCAGTATTTT.

This clonotype has more than one count but fewer than ten. The gene calls are TRBV7-6 and TRBJ2-7; 12 bases agree with TRBD1. Losses at the gene ends were 3 bases for V and 7 bases for J; bases not matched to a gene: 7. CDR3 size: 15 residues. The germline gives CDR1 SGHVS, CDR2 FNYEAQ. The CDR3 DNA reads TGTGCCAGCAGCTTCCCGGGACAGGGGGCGCGGGAGCAGTACTTC. It encodes CASSFPGQGAREQYF.

The CDR3: CSAAGGRNEKLFF. The CDR3 DNA follows: TGCAGCGCCGCAGGGGGCCGGAATGAAAAACTGTTTTTT. This chain connects TRBV29-1 to TRBJ1-4, with 8 bases identical to TRBD1. CDR3 length: 13 amino acids. Germline V gene sequence: CDR1 SQVTM, CDR2 ANQGSEA. Germline trimming cut 7 bases from V and 5 bases from J; bases unmatched to any gene: 6.

The V gene is TRBV10-2, the J gene TRBJ2-1; no reliable D call. V lost 6 bases, J lost 9 bases, and 6 bases lay in between. The CDR3 sequence is 10 residues long. CDR1 and CDR2 (germline): WSHSY, SAAADI. CDR3 sequence: CASRGLEQFF. CDR3 sequence (DNA): TGCGCCAGCAGGGGCCTTGAGCAGTTCTTC.

The chain carries TRBV2 and TRBJ2-3; D may be TRBD1 or TRBD2 (5 bases each). The CDR3 length is 15 residues. Trimming removed 2 bases from V and 4 bases from J, with 13 bases in between. Germline CDR1 SNHLY, CDR2 FYNNEI. The CDR3 sequence: CASSEWASGPDTQYF. As DNA, the CDR3 is TGTGCCAGCAGTGAATGGGCCTCGGGGCCAGATACGCAGTATTTT.

The table lists this clonotype with many counts. The V call is TRBV3-1, the J call TRBJ2-5, with D uncertain. Per the germline V gene, CDR1 is LGHDT and CDR2 is YNNKEL (reference sequence). The CDR3 length is 14 residues. V shed 5 bases and J shed 2 bases, with 12 bases lying between them. CDR3 in amino acids: CASSEGRWQETQYF. CDR3 coding DNA: TGTGCCAGCAGCGAAGGCCGTTGGCAAGAGACCCAGTACTTC.